The TCR beta chain under discussion was sequenced for a study of shared clonotypes between healthy human individuals. General study results and limits: Relative to memory subsets, naive subsets generally showed larger estimated richness.

With 1 base clipped from V and 12 bases from J, the junction kept 17 bases outside the gene matches. The CDR3 spans 16 residues. Germline assignment: CDR1 MDHEN and CDR2 SYDVKM. Worth noting for this clone: The antigen is undetermined.

Sequenced by immunoSEQ multiplex PCR; TCRdb stores in-frame clones only, minus some. The sample lists 600,000 or so clones; 98% were seen once. Positive CCR7 selection of CD45RO-negative cells yielded the naive CD8 cells, and terminally differentiated effector memory CD45RA+ cells were excluded. There were no recent acute infections or vaccinations among the donors, who were healthy HIV-negative adults. Material for sequencing was naive CD8+ T cells sorted from blood. The receptor was derived from a man aged 30 to 39 in good health. The chain couples TRBV28 to TRBJ2-7, with 8 bases matching TRBD1. This CDR3 is CASSLSYGRRTGLAYF. Written as DNA, the CDR3 is TGTGCCAGCAGTTTATCTTACGGTCGTAGGACAGGGCTCGCGTACTTC.